One sample yielded the 13 T cell receptor beta chains listed below, sequenced in a study of T-cell memory formation after mild COVID-19. MiXCR, applied by TCRdb to the 5' RACE reads, yields one record per CDR3 protein. The data show some 210,000 distinct CDR3 sequences, around 27% seen once. The material sequenced was PBMCs or a T cell subset sorted from them (not recorded which). These receptors all come from an adult woman who had mild COVID-19 (a few samples of this study predate the infection). Cell type and time point are not known.

CDR3 nucleotide sequence: TGCAGTGCTAGAGCCCCTAGCGGCAACACCGGGGAGCTGTTTTTT. Its translation: CSARAPSGNTGELFF. The genes are TRBV20-1 and TRBJ2-2; 7 positions agree with TRBD2. CDR1 is DFQATT and CDR2 is SNEGSKA in the germline V gene (reference sequence). The CDR3 runs 15 residues. The V segment lost 1 base and the J segment 2 bases; nucleotides outside the gene matches: 4.

This clonotype was counted only a few times. The CDR3 bases are TGTGCCAGCTCACAAGGACCCCGGGACAGGGGGATGCAGACCCAGTACTTC. Translation: CASSQGPRDRGMQTQYF. The V and J genes are TRBV18 and TRBJ2-5; TRBD1 aligns across 11 bases. With 4 bases clipped from V and 6 bases from J, the junction kept 13 bases outside the gene matches. The germline V gene encodes CDR1 KGHSH and CDR2 LQKENI. There are 17 residues in the CDR3.

In this sample, this clonotype turned up many times. The CDR3 sequence: CASSAVWTSGLPDEQYF. In DNA form, the CDR3 reads TGTGCCAGCAGTGCCGTTTGGACTAGCGGACTGCCGGACGAGCAGTACTTC. This chain links TRBV12-3 or TRBV12-4 with TRBJ2-7, with 10 bases lining up with TRBD2. With V trimmed by 5 bases and J by 5 bases, 15 bases remained unmatched. This CDR3 spans 17 amino acids.

This clonotype was recorded a few times. As DNA, the CDR3 is TGTGCCAGCAGCCCATATGCAGGCGTCTATGGCTACACCTTC. The encoded protein is CASSPYAGVYGYTF. The V and J genes are TRBV7-9 and TRBJ1-2; D is unresolved. CDR1 and CDR2 from the germline V gene are SEHNR and FQNEAQ (reference sequence). V dropped 5 bases and J dropped 4 bases, with 14 bases sitting between them. The CDR3 contains 14 residues.

The CDR3 DNA sequence: TGTGCCAGCAGCGTAGATCGATCAGATACGCAGTATTTT. Translated, it gives CASSVDRSDTQYF. The rearrangement uses TRBV9 and TRBJ2-3; D is uncertain. V lost 0 bases to trimming and J lost 4 bases, with 6 bases between them. CDR1 is SGDLS and CDR2 is YYNGEE in the germline V gene. CDR3 length equals 13 residues.

The chain joins TRBV29-1 to TRBJ2-4; D uncertain. The CDR3 runs 12 residues. V lost 4 bases and J 3 bases, leaving 7 bases between the germline ends. Per the germline V gene, CDR1 is SQVTM and CDR2 is ANQGSEA. The chain's CDR3 is CSVVMGKNIQYF. The CDR3 DNA reads as TGCAGCGTTGTCATGGGCAAAAACATTCAGTACTTC. The full variable domain, in which reference TRBV29-1 and TRBJ2-4 provide the parts outside the CDR3, is SAVISQKPSRDICQRGTSLTIQCQVDSQVTMMFWYRQQPGQSLTLIATANQGSEATYESGFVIDKFPISRPNLTFSTLTVSNMSPEDSSIYLCSVVMGKNIQYFGAGTRLSVL.

This clonotype was picked up a small number of times. The CDR3: CASSFWASRYNEQFF. Here the CDR3 DNA reads TGTGCCAGCAGCTTCTGGGCTAGCAGGTACAATGAGCAGTTCTTC. The chain uses TRBV7-9 and TRBJ2-1; D may be TRBD2 (5 bases). The CDR3 runs to 15 residues. Germline CDR1 SEHNR, CDR2 FQNEAQ (reference sequence). The V and J ends lost 3 bases and 4 bases respectively, with 13 bases between them.

The chain joins TRBV11-2 to TRBJ1-3, with a weak D call TRBD1 (6 bases). The CDR3 totals 15 residues. CDR1 is SGHAT and CDR2 is FQNNGV in the germline V gene. With 3 bases removed from V and 0 bases from J, the gap between germline ends came to 9 bases. The DNA of the CDR3 is TGTGCCAGCAGCTTGCAGGGGAGCTCTGGAAACACCATATATTTT. The encoded protein is CASSLQGSSGNTIYF.

This rearrangement joins TRBV24-1 to TRBJ2-2; 9 bases line up with TRBD2. V was clipped by 4 bases and J by 3 bases; unmatched bases: 2. Germline V gives CDR1 KGHDR, CDR2 SFDVKD. The CDR3 spans 15 residues. This CDR3 reads CATSEIAGDTGELFF. CDR3 DNA: TGTGCCACCAGTGAGATAGCGGGAGACACCGGGGAGCTGTTTTTT.

V is TRBV7-2 and J is TRBJ1-5; D call uncertain. The CDR3 is 13 residues long. Germline loops: CDR1 SGHTA, CDR2 FQGNSA. V was clipped by 5 bases and J by 6 bases, with 11 bases between them. CDR3 region: CASSTTVLQPQHF. CDR3 coding DNA: TGTGCCAGCAGCACGACGGTGCTTCAGCCCCAGCATTTT.

The chain couples TRBV7-8 to TRBJ2-7, with 8 bases matching TRBD1. Germline CDR1 and CDR2: SGHVS and FQNEAQ. Trimming at V came to 6 bases and at J to 4 bases, leaving 8 bases not matched to a gene. This CDR3 is built from 14 residues. DNA of the CDR3: TGTGCCAGCAGACCAACGACAGGGGAATACGAGCAGTACTTC. Protein sequence: CASRPTTGEYEQYF.

This clonotype showed up just a few times. The chain couples TRBV24-1 to TRBJ1-5; possible D gene TRBD1, 6 bases. The CDR3 runs 15 residues. With 6 bases removed from V and 2 bases from J, the gap between germline ends came to 13 bases. Per the germline V gene, CDR1 is KGHDR and CDR2 is SFDVKD. For the CDR3, the DNA is TGTGCCACCAGTCCAGGAGGGGGAGGCAATCAGCCCCAGCATTTT. This gives the protein CATSPGGGGNQPQHF.

V gene TRBV20-1 combines with J gene TRBJ2-3, with 7 bases lining up with TRBD2. The germline CDR1 and CDR2 sequences are DFQATT and SNEGSKA (reference sequence). The V segment lost 2 bases and the J segment 5 bases; nucleotides outside the gene matches: 4. CDR3 length: 13 amino acids. The CDR3 DNA follows: TGCAGTGCTAGACCCGGGGGGAGAGATACGCAGTATTTT. This sequence encodes CSARPGGRDTQYF.